The TCR beta chain under discussion was sequenced for a study of T cells in Graves' hyperthyroidism and ophthalmopathy. Overall study findings and caveats: Separation of ophthalmopathy from stable hyperthyroidism was achieved by a 13 V-J model.

This clonotype was counted at least ten times. Its antigen is not known. It was RNA transcripts that yielded the amplified TCR beta CDR3 regions. HTBI primers were the set used in a first-round RT-PCR of the TCR CDR3. Each CDR3 protein gets one entry after TCRdb re-called the multiplex PCR reads with MiXCR. The sample contains about half a million distinct CDR3 sequences, roughly a sixth of which appear only once. Unmatched junction bases numbered 11, after V lost 4 bases and J lost 9 bases. Germline V lookup: CDR1 SGHRS, CDR2 YFSETQ. The CDR3 contains 16 residues. This TCR derives from a woman in her 30s with Graves' ophthalmopathy. Sequenced: blood. The chain has TRBV5-1 and TRBJ2-1, with 12 bases identical to TRBD2. The DNA of the CDR3 is TGCGCCAGCAGCCCTCTAGCGGGAGGGCCTCAGACTGAGCAGTTCTTC. Translation: CASSPLAGGPQTEQFF.